The TCR beta chain described here comes from a study of shared clonotypes between healthy human individuals. On this clone itself: Its antigen remains unknown.

Assay: immunoSEQ multiplex PCR; the TCRdb copy retains only in-frame clones and omits some. The table has over a million clones, approximately 78% seen once. Broader study findings: Larger richness was generally estimated for naive than memory subsets. Between a handful of donors, naive CD4 clonotypes were shared at a level of roughly 5.5%.

Sequencing input: memory CD4+ T cells from PBMCs. Subset indicated: CD45RA-negative fraction. The TCR was taken from a man aged 18 to 30 in good health. Some clones in this sample may be carry-over from other donors' samples.

The DNA of the CDR3 is TGTGCCAGCCGGGACAGGGGTCCTTACGAGCAGTACTTC. It yields the protein CASRDRGPYEQYF. V and J are TRBV2 and TRBJ2-7; 10 bases fit TRBD1. Germline V gene lookup returns CDR1 SNHLY and CDR2 FYNNEI. V lost 8 bases, J lost 4 bases, and 5 bases stayed unmatched. The CDR3 covers 13 residues. The complete variable domain, with remaining parts taken from reference TRBV2 and TRBJ2-7, reads EPEVTQTPSHQVTQMGQEVILRCVPISNHLYFYWYRQILGQKVEFLVSFYNNEISEKSEIFDDQFSVERPDGSNFTLKIRSTKLEDSAMYFCASRDRGPYEQYFGPGTRLTVT.